The subject of this entry is one T cell receptor (beta chain). TCRdb's copy holds only in-frame clones and misses some; the assay was immunoSEQ multiplex PCR. The sample holds 37,000 or so clones, about 88% seen once. Germline V gene data show CDR1 as SNHLY and CDR2 as FYNNEI. The CDR3 length is 16 residues. Germline trimming cut 5 bases from V and 15 bases from J; bases unmatched to any gene: 18. This sample was included in a study of T cell changes during pregnancy in multiple sclerosis. This sequence originates from a female donor with multiple sclerosis, enrolled in a pregnancy study. The genes are TRBV2 and TRBJ2-1, with 11 positions matching TRBD2. This material consisted of CD4+ T cells from peripheral blood mononuclear cells, taken in the first trimester of pregnancy. CDR3 nucleotides: TGTGCCAGCAGTTACTCCGGGACTAGCGGATCATCCGTCGGGTTCTTC. Protein sequence: CASSYSGTSGSSVGFF.